A selection of T cell receptor beta chains follows, all from one sample in a study of blood T cells in healthy people across ages. TCRdb re-derived calls from the 5' RACE reads in MiXCR, one entry per CDR3 protein. The repertoire holds about 1 million distinct CDR3 sequences, with 40% to 45% as singletons. Material: blood. These receptor sequences come from a woman between 55 and 75 years old in good health. Each CDR3 is given with its conserved first and last residue. The order of the fields is D gene, V gene, clone size, J gene, CDR3 DNA, CDR3 protein. A D gene is named only where the DNA matches it firmly. Rows give clone size only sometimes, using once, few, many, or a class for an expanded clone.

d_call: TRBD1
v_call: TRBV7-2
clone_size: NA
j_call: TRBJ1-5
cdr3_nt: TGTGCCAGCAGCTCACAGGGGGCCTATCAGCCCCAGCATTTT
cdr3_aa: CASSSQGAYQPQHF

d_call: NA
v_call: TRBV20-1
clone_size: NA
j_call: TRBJ2-5
cdr3_nt: TGCAGTGCTAGAGGAACTAGCCGAGGGGAGACCCAGTACTTC
cdr3_aa: CSARGTSRGETQYF

d_call: NA
v_call: TRBV12-3/TRBV12-4
clone_size: NA
j_call: TRBJ1-1
cdr3_nt: TGTGCCAGCACCCCCCTCCGGGGCAGGTATAACACTGAAGCTTTCTTT
cdr3_aa: CASTPLRGRYNTEAFF

d_call: NA
v_call: TRBV12-3/TRBV12-4
clone_size: few
j_call: TRBJ2-7
cdr3_nt: TGTGCCAGCAGTTTAGGAGGTCCCTTTAGACCCTACGAGCAGTACTTC
cdr3_aa: CASSLGGPFRPYEQYF

d_call: NA
v_call: TRBV7-9
clone_size: few
j_call: TRBJ2-7
cdr3_nt: TGTGCCAGCAGCTTAGCCGGGCTGCCCTACGAGCAGTACTTC
cdr3_aa: CASSLAGLPYEQYF

d_call: NA
v_call: TRBV9
clone_size: NA
j_call: TRBJ2-5
cdr3_nt: TGTGCCAGCAGCGGAAGGAAACTAGGACCTCAAGAGACCCAGTACTTC
cdr3_aa: CASSGRKLGPQETQYF

d_call: TRBD2
v_call: TRBV5-1
clone_size: NA
j_call: TRBJ2-7
cdr3_nt: TGCGCCAGCAGCTTGGGTGTAGCGGGGGGTTCCTACGAGCAGTACTTC
cdr3_aa: CASSLGVAGGSYEQYF

d_call: NA
v_call: TRBV29-1
clone_size: few
j_call: TRBJ2-2
cdr3_nt: TGCAGCGTTGATCTCCGGGCAGGGTCCGGGGAGCTGTTTTTT
cdr3_aa: CSVDLRAGSGELFF

d_call: TRBD2
v_call: TRBV20-1
clone_size: NA
j_call: TRBJ2-5
cdr3_nt: TGCAGTGCTACCCCGGGGGGGGAGACCCAGTACTTC
cdr3_aa: CSATPGGETQYF

d_call: NA
v_call: TRBV6-6
clone_size: many
j_call: TRBJ2-5
cdr3_nt: TGTGCCAGCAGGAAGGAGAAAGAGACCCAGTACTTC
cdr3_aa: CASRKEKETQYF

d_call: TRBD2
v_call: TRBV27
clone_size: NA
j_call: TRBJ2-1
cdr3_nt: TGTGCCAGCAGTGCTACTAGCGGATTTTACAATGAGCAGTTCTTC
cdr3_aa: CASSATSGFYNEQFF

d_call: NA
v_call: TRBV14
clone_size: NA
j_call: TRBJ1-1
cdr3_nt: TGTGCCAGCAGCCAAGTTGATCGCGACGTTGGTGCTTTCTTT
cdr3_aa: CASSQVDRDVGAFF

d_call: TRBD2
v_call: TRBV7-3
clone_size: few
j_call: TRBJ2-1
cdr3_nt: TGTGCCAGCAGCCCTCACCTAGCGGGAGGACCCCACAATGAGCAGTTCTTC
cdr3_aa: CASSPHLAGGPHNEQFF

d_call: NA
v_call: TRBV11-3
clone_size: NA
j_call: TRBJ1-1
cdr3_nt: TGTGCCAGCAGCCGAGAATTGAACGCTGAAGCTTTCTTT
cdr3_aa: CASSRELNAEAFF

d_call: NA
v_call: TRBV28
clone_size: few
j_call: TRBJ1-4
cdr3_nt: TGTGCCAGCAAGCGTTATGGGGGGGCAAAAGGAAAACTGTTTTTT
cdr3_aa: CASKRYGGAKGKLFF

d_call: NA
v_call: TRBV15
clone_size: NA
j_call: TRBJ2-3
cdr3_nt: TGTGCCACCAGCAGAGAGAGGGACCTCGCAGATACGCAGTATTTT
cdr3_aa: CATSRERDLADTQYF

d_call: TRBD2
v_call: TRBV11-2
clone_size: NA
j_call: TRBJ2-5
cdr3_nt: TGTGCCAGCAGCTTAGGGGATAGCGGGAGCCCTCAAGAGACCCAGTACTTC
cdr3_aa: CASSLGDSGSPQETQYF

d_call: NA
v_call: TRBV20-1
clone_size: NA
j_call: TRBJ2-1
cdr3_nt: TGCAGTGCTCTATCGAGGGGAGTGGGCTACAATGAGCAGTTCTTC
cdr3_aa: CSALSRGVGYNEQFF

d_call: NA
v_call: TRBV7-2
clone_size: few
j_call: TRBJ2-3
cdr3_nt: TGTGCCAGCGAAAATAAGGGCCCACTTTGGGATACGCAGTATTTT
cdr3_aa: CASENKGPLWDTQYF

d_call: NA
v_call: TRBV15
clone_size: few
j_call: TRBJ2-5
cdr3_nt: TGTGCCACCAGCAGTTCACTACTAGGGAGAGAGACCCAGTACTTC
cdr3_aa: CATSSSLLGRETQYF

d_call: TRBD2
v_call: TRBV6-1
clone_size: NA
j_call: TRBJ2-7
cdr3_nt: TGTGCCAACTCACGCACGGCGGGAGGGTACGAGCAGTACTTC
cdr3_aa: CANSRTAGGYEQYF

d_call: TRBD2
v_call: TRBV6-1
clone_size: few
j_call: TRBJ2-1
cdr3_nt: TGTGCCAGCAGTCCCCCGGGACTAGAAACCTACAATGAGCAGTTCTTC
cdr3_aa: CASSPPGLETYNEQFF

d_call: TRBD1
v_call: TRBV7-6
clone_size: NA
j_call: TRBJ2-7
cdr3_nt: TGTGCCAGCAGCCCCCGGGACAGGGATTCTCCTGAGCAGTACTTC
cdr3_aa: CASSPRDRDSPEQYF

d_call: TRBD2
v_call: TRBV7-7
clone_size: NA
j_call: TRBJ2-2
cdr3_nt: TGTGCCAGCAGCTTGAGACTAGCGGGAAGCGGGGTACCGAACACCGGGGAGCTGTTTTTT
cdr3_aa: CASSLRLAGSGVPNTGELFF

d_call: TRBD2
v_call: TRBV25-1
clone_size: NA
j_call: TRBJ2-3
cdr3_nt: TGTGCCAGGAGTTTATACTCCGGGACTAGTTTAACAGATACGCAGTATTTT
cdr3_aa: CARSLYSGTSLTDTQYF

d_call: NA
v_call: TRBV15
clone_size: NA
j_call: TRBJ2-5
cdr3_nt: TGTGCCACCAGCGGCAGACTGGGTGCGGAGACCCAGTACTTC
cdr3_aa: CATSGRLGAETQYF

d_call: NA
v_call: TRBV12-3/TRBV12-4
clone_size: NA
j_call: TRBJ1-1
cdr3_nt: TGTGCCAGCAGTCCCAGGGTTACCTTGAACACTGAAGCTTTCTTT
cdr3_aa: CASSPRVTLNTEAFF

d_call: TRBD1
v_call: TRBV12-3/TRBV12-4
clone_size: few
j_call: TRBJ2-3
cdr3_nt: TGTGCCAGCAGACCTGGAGGGACAGGGGGAGATACGCAGTATTTT
cdr3_aa: CASRPGGTGGDTQYF

d_call: NA
v_call: TRBV29-1
clone_size: NA
j_call: TRBJ2-7
cdr3_nt: TGCAGCGTTGACGGGGGTAACTACGAGCAGTACTTC
cdr3_aa: CSVDGGNYEQYF

d_call: NA
v_call: TRBV10-3
clone_size: once
j_call: TRBJ2-5
cdr3_nt: TGTGCCACGGAACTATCCCAAGAGACCCAGTACTTC
cdr3_aa: CATELSQETQYF